These 31 T cell receptor beta chains were all obtained from the same sample, sequenced in a study of blood T cells in healthy people across ages. It was with a sample-barcoded 5' primer and a J-beta primer mix that a second PCR of roughly 6 to 11 cycles was run. Each CDR3 protein gets one entry after TCRdb re-called the 5' RACE reads with MiXCR. The repertoire has about 1,800,000 distinct CDR3 sequences, approximately 28% of them found once; the top ten carry about 8%. Sequencing was done on a sample of blood. The receptors stem from a woman in her twenties or thirties in good health.

The rearrangement links TRBV2 to TRBJ2-1; 11 bases map to TRBD2. The CDR3 has 15 residues. After removal of 6 bases from V and 9 bases from J, the junction contained 10 bases not matched to a gene. The germline CDR1 and CDR2 sequences are SNHLY and FYNNEI. The CDR3 DNA is TGTGCCAGCAGCCCTGTTAGCGGGGGGGCCGGTGAGCAGTTCTTC. Protein product: CASSPVSGGAGEQFF.

The J gene is TRBJ2-1, the V gene TRBV20-1; D is perhaps TRBD2 (7 bases). CDR1 is DFQATT, CDR2 SNEGSKA, per germline (reference sequence). V was cut by 4 bases and J by 8 bases, with 12 bases left in between. CDR3 length equals 12 residues. CDR3 loop: CSAIGGADEQFF. In DNA form, the CDR3 reads TGCAGTGCTATAGGGGGGGCGGATGAGCAGTTCTTC.

The chain employs TRBV28 and TRBJ2-3, with D perhaps TRBD2 (5 bases). Trimming left V 6 bases short and J 5 bases short, with 12 bases between. CDR1 is MDHEN and CDR2 is SYDVKM in the germline V gene. This CDR3 is built from 13 residues. In DNA form, the CDR3 reads TGTGCCAGCAGGTCCGGACTCAGAGATACGCAGTATTTT. Its protein product is CASRSGLRDTQYF.

The V gene is TRBV20-1, the J gene TRBJ2-4; D possibly uses TRBD1 or TRBD2 (5 bases each). This CDR3 has 14 amino acids. CDR1 and CDR2 (germline): DFQATT, SNEGSKA (reference sequence). Trimming removed 6 bases at V and 4 bases at J, with 16 bases between. The CDR3 loop is CSAPSRDQKNIQYF. CDR3 in DNA: TGCAGTGCACCTAGCCGGGACCAAAAAAACATTCAGTACTTC.

V usage is TRBV4-1 and J usage is TRBJ1-4; no definite D call. Germline loops: CDR1 MGHRA, CDR2 YSYEKL. Trimming removed 6 bases at V and 1 base at J, with 9 bases between. There are 14 residues in the CDR3. The CDR3 is CASRTGGTNEKLFF. The CDR3 nucleotides are TGCGCCAGCAGGACCGGCGGAACTAATGAAAAACTGTTTTTT.

In its sample, this clonotype was seen many times. The gene calls are TRBV3-1 and TRBJ2-3; the match to TRBD2 covers 14 bases. Germline lookup yields CDR1 LGHDT and CDR2 YNNKEL (reference sequence). V shed 3 bases and J 3 bases; nucleotides not matched to a gene: 2. The CDR3 consists of 16 residues. CDR3 region: CASSQGLAGATDTQYF. The CDR3 DNA reads TGTGCCAGCAGCCAGGGACTAGCGGGAGCGACAGATACGCAGTATTTT.

Turning to this clonotype: Since a much larger clone is just one base distant, this may be a read error. The CDR3: CAGSTLEGDRVRNEQFF. For the CDR3, the DNA is TGTGCCGGCAGTACCCTTGAAGGGGACAGGGTGCGCAATGAGCAGTTCTTC. The chain joins TRBV27 to TRBJ2-1; 9 bases align to TRBD1. CDR1 is MNHEY and CDR2 is SMNVEV in the germline V gene (reference sequence). CDR3 length equals 17 residues.

This clonotype was observed a handful of times. J is TRBJ2-1 and V is TRBV7-2, with 10 nucleotides matching TRBD2. V lost 5 bases and J lost 7; bases outside the gene matches: 14. This CDR3 region has 17 residues. CDR1 is SGHTA and CDR2 is FQGNSA in the germline V gene. The chain's CDR3 is CASSLLRASGGLNEQFF. CDR3 in DNA: TGTGCCAGCAGCCTTCTGCGGGCTAGCGGGGGTTTAAATGAGCAGTTCTTC.

The chain carries TRBV7-6 and TRBJ1-6; D call uncertain. Trimming pared 4 bases from V and 11 bases from J, leaving 15 bases between. Germline assignment: CDR1 SGHVS and CDR2 FNYEAQ. The CDR3 extends over 14 amino acids. The CDR3 DNA is TGTGCCAGCAGCTCGGCCACCCTGGGCGCACCCCTCCACTTT. This gives the protein CASSSATLGAPLHF.

The V call is TRBV7-6, the J call TRBJ2-7, with 10 bases fitting TRBD2. Per the germline V gene, CDR1 is SGHVS and CDR2 is FNYEAQ. This CDR3 spans 16 amino acids. The ends lost 1 base at V and 4 bases at J; junction bases unmatched: 7. CDR3 protein: CASSLGSGGAGYEQYF. The CDR3 coding sequence is TGTGCCAGCAGCTTAGGAAGCGGGGGGGCCGGGTACGAGCAGTACTTC.

V usage is TRBV20-1 and J usage is TRBJ2-5; TRBD2 aligns across 7 bases. Germline trimming cut 1 base from V and 4 bases from J; bases unmatched to any gene: 9. The CDR3 runs to 15 residues. Germline V gives CDR1 DFQATT, CDR2 SNEGSKA (reference sequence). CDR3: CSARGQTTGGETQYF. The CDR3 DNA reads TGCAGTGCTAGAGGACAAACTACGGGGGGAGAGACCCAGTACTTC.

V gene TRBV3-1 combines with J gene TRBJ2-1; 9 bases fit TRBD2. The end of the DNA aligns better with TRBJ2-7, so the J call may be wrong. Germline V gene lookup returns CDR1 LGHDT and CDR2 YNNKEL (reference sequence). This CDR3 region has 14 residues. The CDR3 DNA reads as TGTGCCAGTGTCCTAGCGGGACGGTACAATGAGCAGTACTTC. Its protein product is CASVLAGRYNEQYF.

This clonotype was picked up a small number of times. The rearrangement uses TRBV5-1 and TRBJ2-1, with D perhaps matching TRBD2 (7 bases). Trimming left V 5 bases short and J 8 bases short, with 17 bases between. Germline V gene sequence: CDR1 SGHRS, CDR2 YFSETQ. This CDR3 spans 14 amino acids. CDR3 coding DNA: TGCGCCAGCAGTCGGGAGGCGGGGGCCGATGAGCAGTTCTTC. Translated: CASSREAGADEQFF.

Of note for this clonotype: The junction departs from the called germline gene at one end, perhaps through a read error. V is TRBV5-1 and J is TRBJ1-2; TRBD1 aligns across 10 bases. The CDR3 loop spans 15 amino acids. Germline V CDR1 and CDR2: SGHRS, YFSETQ. This chain's CDR3 is CAGSLGTGASYGYTF. DNA for the CDR3: TGCGCCGGCAGCTTGGGGACAGGGGCTAGCTATGGCTACACCTTC.

This clonotype turned up a few times. This chain uses TRBV5-1 with TRBJ2-7; the D gene is possibly TRBD1 (6 bases). Per germline, CDR1 SGHRS and CDR2 YFSETQ. CDR3 length: 16 amino acids. V was clipped by 2 bases and J by 6 bases, with 21 bases between them. CDR3 in amino acids: CASSFTKGQQGSEQYF. For the CDR3, the DNA is TGCGCCAGCAGCTTTACAAAAGGACAGCAGGGTTCCGAGCAGTACTTC.

This chain joins TRBV12-3 or TRBV12-4 and TRBJ1-1; D unclear. V lost 7 bases and J lost 1, with 13 bases in between. The CDR3 is made up of 14 amino acids. The CDR3 nucleotides are TGTGCCAGCATGTACGTCGGAAGGAACACTGAAGCTTTCTTT. It is translated as CASMYVGRNTEAFF.

This clonotype was seen repeatedly, ten times or more. The CDR3 DNA is TGTGCCAGCAGCGTCACCAGCGGACGGGGGACCCAGTACTTC. Translated, it gives CASSVTSGRGTQYF. The chain couples TRBV9 to TRBJ2-5, with D perhaps matching TRBD2 (5 bases). The germline gives CDR1 SGDLS, CDR2 YYNGEE. The CDR3 spans 14 residues. The V end was cut by 2 bases, the J end by 7 bases, with 15 bases between.

The chain links TRBV20-1 to TRBJ2-1, with D possibly being TRBD2 (5 bases). The CDR3 runs to 10 residues. Trimming removed 4 bases from V and 13 bases from J, with 11 bases in between. From germline, CDR1 is DFQATT and CDR2 SNEGSKA (reference sequence). This CDR3 is CSATRADQFF. The CDR3 nucleotides read TGCAGTGCTACACGAGCGGATCAGTTCTTC.

Points on this clonotype: This clone may be a read error of a much larger clone one base away. The chain recombines TRBV4-1 with TRBJ2-1, with 10 nucleotides matching TRBD2. Germline CDR1 MGHRA, CDR2 YSYEKL. CDR3 length: 16 residues. Trimming removed 2 bases from V and 2 bases from J; junction bases left unmatched: 3. As DNA, the CDR3 is TGCGCCAGCAGCCAATCTAGCGGGAGTCCCTACAATGAGCAGTTCTTC. Protein: CASSQSSGSPYNEQFF.

The chain employs TRBV12-3 or TRBV12-4 and TRBJ1-3, with D unresolved. V shed 3 bases and J shed 3 bases, with 9 bases lying between them. The CDR3 consists of 14 residues. The CDR3: CASSFARSGNTIYF. The CDR3 DNA reads TGTGCCAGCAGTTTCGCGAGAAGTGGAAACACCATATATTTT.

This clonotype has more than one count but fewer than ten. The chain uses TRBV7-9 and TRBJ2-7; D is tentatively TRBD1 or TRBD2 (5 bases each). The CDR3 has 13 amino acids. CDR1 is SEHNR, CDR2 FQNEAQ, per germline (reference sequence). Trimming removed 5 bases from V and 6 bases from J, with 14 bases in between. The CDR3 here is CASSTYRDGEQYF. CDR3 nucleotides: TGTGCCAGCAGCACCTACCGGGACGGCGAGCAGTACTTC.

The chain couples TRBV7-3 to TRBJ2-3, with a possible D match to TRBD1 (5 bases). This CDR3 spans 15 amino acids. Trimming pared 1 base from V and 8 bases from J, leaving 16 bases between. Germline V gene sequence: CDR1 SGHTA, CDR2 FQGTGA. The CDR3 DNA reads as TGTGCCAGCAGCTTAAAGGGGCGCGAAGCAGTTACGCAGTATTTT. Residues: CASSLKGREAVTQYF.

This sequence joins TRBV4-3 and TRBJ2-1; the match to TRBD2 covers 12 bases. CDR1 is LGHNA, CDR2 YSLEER, per germline. With V trimmed by 2 bases and J by 5 bases, 4 bases remained unmatched. This CDR3 is 16 amino acids long. The CDR3 DNA sequence: TGCGCCAGCAGCCAAAGGCCTAGCGGGAGGGACAATGAGCAGTTCTTC. Protein: CASSQRPSGRDNEQFF.

This clonotype was counted many times. The V call is TRBV29-1, the J call TRBJ2-3; D remains unclear. Germline V CDR1 and CDR2: SQVTM, ANQGSEA. This CDR3 region has 13 residues. V lost 7 bases and J 0 bases, leaving 11 bases between the germline ends. CDR3 in DNA: TGCAGCGCGAGCCGGTATAGCACAGATACGCAGTATTTT. Protein product: CSASRYSTDTQYF.

Note on this clonotype: With a much larger clone just one base away, this may be a read error. The chain employs TRBV27 and TRBJ2-4; D might be TRBD2 (5 bases). Judging by the DNA end, TRBJ2-5 fits better; the J call may be wrong. Germline V gives CDR1 MNHEY, CDR2 SMNVEV (reference sequence). There are 14 residues in the CDR3. CDR3 amino acids: CASRDREGEETQYF. In DNA form, the CDR3 reads TGTGCCAGCAGGGACCGAGAGGGTGAAGAGACCCAGTACTTC.

About this clonotype: A junction boundary mismatches the germline segment, possibly from a read error. This chain joins TRBV15 and TRBJ1-4; 7 positions match TRBD1. CDR1 is LNHNV, CDR2 YYDKDF, per germline (reference sequence). The CDR3 is 16 residues long. The CDR3 region is CATSRDGQARREKRFF. The CDR3 DNA follows: TGTGCCACCAGCAGGGACGGACAGGCGCGTAGGGAAAAACGGTTTTTT.

This chain links TRBV7-3 with TRBJ2-1, with 10 bases identical to TRBD2. There are 15 residues in the CDR3. Per the germline V gene, CDR1 is SGHTA and CDR2 is FQGTGA. V trimming: 3 bases; J trimming: 8 bases; junction bases outside the gene matches: 7. CDR3 in DNA: TGTGCCAGCAGCTTGACAGCGGGGGGGGAGGATGAGCAGTTCTTC. The encoded protein is CASSLTAGGEDEQFF. Supplemented by reference TRBV7-3 and TRBJ2-1, the full variable domain reads GAGVSQTPSNKVTEKGKYVELRCDPISGHTALYWYRQSLGQGPEFLIYFQGTGAADDSGLPNDRFFAVRPEGSVSTLKIQRTERGDSAVYLCASSLTAGGEDEQFFGPGTRLTVL.

This sequence joins TRBV12-1 and TRBJ2-4; TRBD1, as called in the table, went unchecked against the DNA. TRBV12-1 is annotated as a pseudogene. This CDR3 comprises 14 residues. The CDR3 DNA sequence: TGTGCCGGCAGCAGCTGGACAGGGGCGAACATTCAGTACTTC. This codes for CAGSSWTGANIQYF.

This chain links TRBV5-1 with TRBJ2-5; perhaps TRBD1 as D (5 bases). The V end lost 2 bases, the J end lost 5 bases, and 10 bases lay between the germline ends. This CDR3 region has 13 residues. In germline, CDR1 is SGHRS, CDR2 YFSETQ. The CDR3 DNA reads as TGCGCCAGCAGCTTAGGCAGGGATGAGACCCAGTACTTC. Protein: CASSLGRDETQYF. The full variable domain, with the rest looked up from reference TRBV5-1 and TRBJ2-5, is KAGVTQTPRYLIKTRGQQVTLSCSPISGHRSVSWYQQTPGQGLQFLFEYFSETQRNKGNFPGRFSGRQFSNSRSEMNVSTLELGDSALYLCASSLGRDETQYFGPGTRLLVL.

This sequence joins TRBV5-1 and TRBJ1-2; TRBD1 might be the D (6 bases). Trimming removed 0 bases from V and 5 bases from J, with 8 bases in between. Looked up from germline, CDR1 is SGHRS and CDR2 is YFSETQ. The CDR3 is 13 amino acids. CDR3 in amino acids: CASSLGQEYGYTF. In DNA form, the CDR3 reads TGCGCCAGCAGCTTGGGACAGGAGTATGGCTACACCTTC.

This clonotype was recorded many times. The CDR3 nucleotides read TGTGCCAGCAGTTTCTTGGGGGCAGGGGAAGAGACCCAGTACTTC. Translation gives CASSFLGAGEETQYF. The J gene is TRBJ2-5, the V gene TRBV12-3 or TRBV12-4; D possibly corresponds to TRBD1 (6 bases). The CDR3 is 15 amino acids. The germline V and J ends were trimmed by 3 bases and 3 bases, with 14 bases remaining between them.